These T cell receptor beta chains were read from a single sample in a study of spatial heterogeneity in lung cancer. Each CDR3 protein gets one entry after TCRdb re-called the 5' RACE reads with MiXCR. The sample shows approximately 29,000 distinct CDR3 sequences, approximately 8.1% of them seen only once. The sample consisted of PBMCs, taken at surgery. All receptors derive from a female donor with early-stage non-small cell lung cancer. CDR3s include the opening cysteine and the closing phenylalanine or tryptophan. The D gene is left open where the match is weak. Where a row states a size, it is once, few, many or the class of an expanded clone; other rows omit it.

clone size,J gene,V gene,D gene,CDR3 DNA,CDR3 protein
many,TRBJ1-6,TRBV29-1,.,TGCAGCGCCGCAGCGGACACCAATTCACCCCTCCACTTT,CSAAADTNSPLHF
many,TRBJ2-3,TRBV7-9,TRBD2,TGTGCCAGCAGCTTAGTGTGGGCTAGCGGGTACACAGATACGCAGTATTTT,CASSLVWASGYTDTQYF
medium-sized,TRBJ1-4,TRBV7-2,.,TGTGCCAGCAGCTCCCGGGACACAATAGGAAAACTGTTTTTT,CASSSRDTIGKLFF
many,TRBJ2-2,TRBV7-9,.,TGTGCCAGCAGCTTAAGGTCGGGTGTCGCGGCCGGGGAGCTGTTTTTT,CASSLRSGVAAGELFF
.,TRBJ1-5,TRBV20-1,.,TGCAGTGCTAGTTTAGGGGAGGCCCAGCCCCAGCATTTT,CSASLGEAQPQHF
many,TRBJ1-5,TRBV19,.,TGTGCCAGTAGTATTACGAGTCAGCCCCAGCATTTT,CASSITSQPQHF
few,TRBJ1-6,TRBV27,TRBD1,TGTGCCAGCAGTTTAAGGGACAGTTATTCACCCCTCCACTTT,CASSLRDSYSPLHF
few,TRBJ1-2,TRBV7-2,.,TGTGCCAGCAGCTTAGAAGGGTATGGCTATGGCTACACCTTC,CASSLEGYGYGYTF
few,TRBJ2-7,TRBV27,.,TGTGCCAGCGGCGATTGGGAGCAGTACTTC,CASGDWEQYF
many,TRBJ2-1,TRBV12-3/TRBV12-4,.,TGTGCCAGCCGGGACCGCCGTTGGGTCCGGCAGTTCTTC,CASRDRRWVRQFF
.,TRBJ2-1,TRBV3-1,TRBD2,TGTGCCAGCAGCCCGGGACTAGCGAACCCCTACAATGAGCAGTTCTTC,CASSPGLANPYNEQFF
many,TRBJ2-7,TRBV12-3/TRBV12-4,TRBD2,TGTGCCAGCAGCTCTACTAGCGGGAGGATTCACGAGCAGTACTTC,CASSSTSGRIHEQYF
many,TRBJ1-1,TRBV5-6,TRBD1,TGTGCCAGCAGCATCCGGGACAGTCCTCTCTTT,CASSIRDSPLF
many,TRBJ2-5,TRBV7-2,TRBD2,TGTGCCAGCAGCTTAGGAAGCGGGAAATACAATTTGGAGACCCAGTACTTC,CASSLGSGKYNLETQYF
medium-sized,TRBJ2-1,TRBV7-9,TRBD2,TGTGCCAGCAGCTCTCAGCTAGCGGGACATGAGCAGTTCTTC,CASSSQLAGHEQFF
many,TRBJ2-1,TRBV7-9,TRBD1,TGTGCCAGCAGCTTGTACAGGGGGTTAGGAAATGAGCAGTTCTTC,CASSLYRGLGNEQFF
.,TRBJ2-1,TRBV7-9,.,TGTGCCAGCAGCTTTGGGCCGGGGGAGCAGTTCTTC,CASSFGPGEQFF
.,TRBJ2-3,TRBV5-1,.,TGCGCCAGCAGCCACGGCCAACCCCCAGATACGCAGTATTTT,CASSHGQPPDTQYF
many,TRBJ2-7,TRBV3-1,TRBD1,TGTGCCAGCAGCCAAGAGGGGACAGGGGGCTACGAGCAGTACTTC,CASSQEGTGGYEQYF
.,TRBJ1-5,TRBV30,.,TGTGCCTGGAGTCTAGGGGGGAATCAGCCCCAGCATTTT,CAWSLGGNQPQHF
many,TRBJ2-3,TRBV7-2,.,TGTGCCAGCAGCTTAGAATTCGGTCTTGCAGGAGATACGCAGTATTTT,CASSLEFGLAGDTQYF
.,TRBJ1-1,TRBV6-1,.,TGTGCCAGCAGTCCCCGGCAGGCCTTAATGAACACTGAAGCTTTCTTT,CASSPRQALMNTEAFF
.,TRBJ1-6,TRBV6-5,.,TGTGCCACTACGCTTTCCGGACCGGGGTATTCACCCCTCCACTTT,CATTLSGPGYSPLHF
.,TRBJ1-2,TRBV6-5,TRBD1,TGTGCCAGCAGTTTTTTACAGGGGAACTATGGCTACACCTTC,CASSFLQGNYGYTF
many,TRBJ1-2,TRBV7-9,.,TGTGCCAGCAGCTCACTCCAGTTTGGTCAAGGCTACACCTTC,CASSSLQFGQGYTF
.,TRBJ1-1,TRBV20-1,.,TGCAGTGCAACTACCGGGCAGATGAACACTGAAGCTTTCTTT,CSATTGQMNTEAFF
many,TRBJ2-1,TRBV12-3/TRBV12-4,.,TGTGCCAGCAGTTTAGCTGCTGGAACCAATGAGCAGTTCTTC,CASSLAAGTNEQFF
many,TRBJ1-5,TRBV28,.,TGTGCCAGCAGGAGAGGGAGGGCTGCGCAAGGGGGGCCCCAGCATTTT,CASRRGRAAQGGPQHF
.,TRBJ1-2,TRBV11-3,.,TGTGCCAGCAGCTTAGTGGCGGGCAGGACCGACTATGGCTACACCTTC,CASSLVAGRTDYGYTF
.,TRBJ1-4,TRBV10-3,.,TGTGCCATCAGTGCGGGTCCAGGGATTAATGAAAAACTGTTTTTT,CAISAGPGINEKLFF
.,TRBJ1-2,TRBV28,.,TGTGCCAGCAGTTTAGTCCCAGGGCGCGGCTACACCTTC,CASSLVPGRGYTF
.,TRBJ1-6,TRBV30,.,TGTGCCTGGACCGGGCTACGAAATTCACCCCTCCACTTT,CAWTGLRNSPLHF
many,TRBJ2-1,TRBV15,TRBD2,TGTGCCACCAGCAGAGACACGGGAGGGCCCTACAATGAGCAGTTCTTC,CATSRDTGGPYNEQFF
few,TRBJ2-1,TRBV5-1,.,TGCGCCAGCAGCTTGGGCTCCGGGACTCACAATGAGCAGTTCTTC,CASSLGSGTHNEQFF
many,TRBJ2-3,TRBV12-3/TRBV12-4,TRBD1,TGTGCCAGCAGTTCAGAAGGGGGCTTGGATACGCAGTATTTT,CASSSEGGLDTQYF
few,TRBJ1-5,TRBV12-3/TRBV12-4,TRBD1,TGTGCCAGCAGAGCGGACAGGGGGACCCCTAGCAATCAGCCCCAGCATTTT,CASRADRGTPSNQPQHF
many,TRBJ1-5,TRBV14,.,TGTGCCAGCAGCCAAGACTACAATCAGCCCCAGCATTTT,CASSQDYNQPQHF
few,TRBJ2-4,TRBV20-1,.,TGCAGTGCTAGAGATCCTCTAGCGTTAACTGGCAAAAACATTCAGTACTTC,CSARDPLALTGKNIQYF
few,TRBJ1-1,TRBV28,.,TGTGCCAGCACTCCATTCGGTATATACACTGAAGCTTTCTTT,CASTPFGIYTEAFF
.,TRBJ2-4,TRBV11-2,.,TGTGCCAGCAGCTCCGTAGCCAAAAACATTCAGTACTTC,CASSSVAKNIQYF
few,TRBJ1-1,TRBV9,TRBD1,TGTGCCAGCAGCGTAAGTCCGGGACAGGCTATGAACACTGAAGCTTTCTTT,CASSVSPGQAMNTEAFF
.,TRBJ2-1,TRBV11-2,TRBD2,TGTGCCAGCAGGGCTACAGCGGGGGCCGTCGGGAATGAGCAGTTCTTC,CASRATAGAVGNEQFF
many,TRBJ1-3,TRBV7-9,.,TGTGCCAGCAGCTTCCAGGACTCTGGAAACACCATATATTTT,CASSFQDSGNTIYF
few,TRBJ2-3,TRBV27,.,TGTGCCAGCAGTCCAGACACCTCCCCCGCAGATACGCAGTATTTT,CASSPDTSPADTQYF
many,TRBJ2-7,TRBV9,.,TGTGCCAGCAGCGTAGAGGTGGTCTCCTACGAGCAGTACTTC,CASSVEVVSYEQYF